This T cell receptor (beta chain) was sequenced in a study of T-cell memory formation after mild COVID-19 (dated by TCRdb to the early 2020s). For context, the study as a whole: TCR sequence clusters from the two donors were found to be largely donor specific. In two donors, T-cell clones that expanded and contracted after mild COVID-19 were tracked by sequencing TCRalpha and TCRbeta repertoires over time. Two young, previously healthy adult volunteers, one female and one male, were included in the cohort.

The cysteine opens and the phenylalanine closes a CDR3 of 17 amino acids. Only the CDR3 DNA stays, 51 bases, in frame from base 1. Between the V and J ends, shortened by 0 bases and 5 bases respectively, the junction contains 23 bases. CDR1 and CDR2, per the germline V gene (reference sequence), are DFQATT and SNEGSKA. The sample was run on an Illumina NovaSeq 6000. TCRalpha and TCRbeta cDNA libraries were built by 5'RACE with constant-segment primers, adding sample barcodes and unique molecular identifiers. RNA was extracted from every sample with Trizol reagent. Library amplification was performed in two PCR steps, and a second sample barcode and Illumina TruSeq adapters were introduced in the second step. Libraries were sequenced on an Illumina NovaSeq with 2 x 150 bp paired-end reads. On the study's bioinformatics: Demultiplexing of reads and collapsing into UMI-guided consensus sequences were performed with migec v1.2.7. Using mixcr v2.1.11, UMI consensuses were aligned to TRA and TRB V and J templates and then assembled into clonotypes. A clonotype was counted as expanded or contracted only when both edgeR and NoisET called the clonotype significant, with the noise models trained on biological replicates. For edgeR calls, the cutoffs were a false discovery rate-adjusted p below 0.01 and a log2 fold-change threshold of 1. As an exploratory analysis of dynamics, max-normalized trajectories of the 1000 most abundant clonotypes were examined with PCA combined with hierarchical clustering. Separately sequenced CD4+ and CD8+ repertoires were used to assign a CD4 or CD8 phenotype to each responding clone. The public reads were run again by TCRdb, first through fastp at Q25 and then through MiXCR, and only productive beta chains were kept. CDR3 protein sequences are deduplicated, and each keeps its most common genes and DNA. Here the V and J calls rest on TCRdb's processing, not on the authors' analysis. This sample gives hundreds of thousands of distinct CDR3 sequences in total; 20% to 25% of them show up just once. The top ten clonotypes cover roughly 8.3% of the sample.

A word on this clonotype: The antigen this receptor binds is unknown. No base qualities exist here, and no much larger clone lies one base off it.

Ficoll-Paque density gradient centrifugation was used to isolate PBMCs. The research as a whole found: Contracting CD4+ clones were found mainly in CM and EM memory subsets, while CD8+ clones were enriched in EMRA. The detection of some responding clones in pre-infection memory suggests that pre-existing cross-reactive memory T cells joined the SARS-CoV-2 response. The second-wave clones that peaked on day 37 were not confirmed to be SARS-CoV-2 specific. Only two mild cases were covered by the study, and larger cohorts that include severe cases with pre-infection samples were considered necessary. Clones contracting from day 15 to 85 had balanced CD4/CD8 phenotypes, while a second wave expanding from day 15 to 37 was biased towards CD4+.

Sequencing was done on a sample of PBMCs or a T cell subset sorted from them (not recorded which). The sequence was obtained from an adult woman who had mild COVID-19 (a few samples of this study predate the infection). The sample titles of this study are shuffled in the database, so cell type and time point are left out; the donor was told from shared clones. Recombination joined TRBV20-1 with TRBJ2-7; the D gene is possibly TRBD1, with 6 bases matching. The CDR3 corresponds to CSARDRLPGENRDEQYF. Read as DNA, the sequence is TGCAGTGCTAGAGATCGCCTCCCCGGAGAAAACAGGGACGAGCAGTACTTC.